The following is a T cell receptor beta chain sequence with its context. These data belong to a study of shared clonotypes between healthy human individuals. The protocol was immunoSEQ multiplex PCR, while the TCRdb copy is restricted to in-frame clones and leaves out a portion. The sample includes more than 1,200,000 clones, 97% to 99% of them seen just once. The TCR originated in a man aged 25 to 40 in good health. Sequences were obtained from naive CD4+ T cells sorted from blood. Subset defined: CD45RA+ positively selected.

CDR3 loop: CASSGGDWSYEQFF. Here the CDR3 DNA reads TGTGCCAGCAGTGGCGGGGACTGGAGCTATGAGCAGTTCTTC. The chain recombines TRBV6-1 with TRBJ2-1; D might be TRBD2 (6 bases). From germline, CDR1 is MNHNS and CDR2 SASEGT. Between the trimmed V and J ends, which lost 4 bases and 8 bases, there was a span of 15 bases. This CDR3 has 14 amino acids.